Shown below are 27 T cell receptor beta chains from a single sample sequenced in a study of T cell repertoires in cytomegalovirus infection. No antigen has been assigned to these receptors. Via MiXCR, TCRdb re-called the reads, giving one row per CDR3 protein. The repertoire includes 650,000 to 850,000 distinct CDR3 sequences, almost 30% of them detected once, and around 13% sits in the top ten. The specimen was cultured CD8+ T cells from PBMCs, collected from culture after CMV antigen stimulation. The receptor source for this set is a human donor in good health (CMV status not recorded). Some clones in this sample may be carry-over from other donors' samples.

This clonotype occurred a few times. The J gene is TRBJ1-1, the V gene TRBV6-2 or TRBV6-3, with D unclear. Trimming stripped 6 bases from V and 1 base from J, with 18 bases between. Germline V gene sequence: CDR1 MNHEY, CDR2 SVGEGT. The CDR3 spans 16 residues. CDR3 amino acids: CASRPLGPIKNTEAFF. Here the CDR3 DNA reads TGTGCCAGCAGGCCCTTGGGTCCGATAAAGAACACTGAAGCTTTCTTT.

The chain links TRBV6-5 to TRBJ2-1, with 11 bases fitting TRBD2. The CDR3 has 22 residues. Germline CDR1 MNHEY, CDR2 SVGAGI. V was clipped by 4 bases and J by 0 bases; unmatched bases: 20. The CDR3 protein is CASSCGTSGSERGQCSYNEQFF. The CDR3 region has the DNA TGTGCCAGCAGTTGCGGGACTAGCGGCTCGGAGAGGGGGCAATGCTCCTACAATGAGCAGTTCTTC.

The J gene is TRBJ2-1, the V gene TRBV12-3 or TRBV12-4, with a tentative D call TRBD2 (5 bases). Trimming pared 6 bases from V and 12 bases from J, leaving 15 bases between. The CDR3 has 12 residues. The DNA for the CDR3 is TGTGCCAGCAGGGGTGGAGGCCCGGGGCAGTTCTTC. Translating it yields CASRGGGPGQFF.

The CDR3 loop reads CASSTYGYTEAFF. For the CDR3, the DNA is TGTGCCAGCAGCACGTATGGGTACACTGAAGCTTTCTTT. V and J are TRBV11-2 and TRBJ1-1; D gene uncertain. This CDR3 is 13 amino acids long. Germline V gene sequence: CDR1 SGHAT, CDR2 FQNNGV. The ends were cut back, 5 bases at V and 3 bases at J, with 10 bases in the middle.

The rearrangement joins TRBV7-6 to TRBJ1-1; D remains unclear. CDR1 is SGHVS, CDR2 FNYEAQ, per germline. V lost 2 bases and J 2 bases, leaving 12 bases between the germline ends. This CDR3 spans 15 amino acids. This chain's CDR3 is CASSLNRGVNTEAFF. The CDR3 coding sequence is TGTGCCAGCAGCTTAAATCGCGGAGTCAACACTGAAGCTTTCTTT.

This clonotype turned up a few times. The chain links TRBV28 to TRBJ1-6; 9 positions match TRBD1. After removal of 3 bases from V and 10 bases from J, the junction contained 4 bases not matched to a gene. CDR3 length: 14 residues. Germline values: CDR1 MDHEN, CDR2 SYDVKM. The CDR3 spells CASSFDRGGSPLHF. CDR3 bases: TGTGCCAGCAGTTTCGACAGGGGGGGATCACCCCTCCACTTT. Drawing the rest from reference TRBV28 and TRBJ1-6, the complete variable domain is DVKVTQSSRYLVKRTGEKVFLECVQDMDHENMFWYRQDPGLGLRLIYFSYDVKMKEKGDIPEGYSVSREKKERFSLILESASTNQTSMYLCASSFDRGGSPLHFGNGTRLTVT.

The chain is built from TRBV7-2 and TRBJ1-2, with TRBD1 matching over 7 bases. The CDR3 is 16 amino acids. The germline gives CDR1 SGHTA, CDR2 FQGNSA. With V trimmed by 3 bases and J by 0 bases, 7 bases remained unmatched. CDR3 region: CASSFPQGLANYGYTF. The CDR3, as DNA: TGTGCCAGCAGCTTCCCACAGGGGCTGGCTAACTATGGCTACACCTTC. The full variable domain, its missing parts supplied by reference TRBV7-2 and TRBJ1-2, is GAGVSQSPSNKVTEKGKDVELRCDPISGHTALYWYRQSLGQGLEFLIYFQGNSAPDKSGLPSDRFSAERTGGSVSTLTIQRTQQEDSAVYLCASSFPQGLANYGYTFGSGTRLTVV.

The CDR3 DNA follows: TGCGCCAGCAGCCAAGCGGACAGGGCATTGGATACGCAGTATTTT. This sequence encodes CASSQADRALDTQYF. V and J are TRBV4-3 and TRBJ2-3; 8 bases are a match to TRBD1. The germline V gene encodes CDR1 LGHNA and CDR2 YSLEER. The CDR3 spans 15 residues. With V trimmed by 1 base and J by 6 bases, 6 bases remained unmatched.

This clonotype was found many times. CDR3 sequence (DNA): TGTGCCAGCAGCTTACCCTCCTCCGGGACAACTGTCGAGGATACGCAGTATTTT. It translates to CASSLPSSGTTVEDTQYF. This sequence joins TRBV7-2 and TRBJ2-3, with a possible D match to TRBD1 (6 bases). This CDR3 has 18 amino acids. Germline CDR1 and CDR2: SGHTA and FQGNSA. V shed 2 bases and J shed 6 bases, with 24 bases lying between them.

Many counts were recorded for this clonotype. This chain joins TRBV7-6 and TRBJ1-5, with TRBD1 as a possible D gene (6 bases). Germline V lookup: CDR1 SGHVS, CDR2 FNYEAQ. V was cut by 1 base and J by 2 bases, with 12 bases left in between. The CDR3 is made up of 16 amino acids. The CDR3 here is CASSLGGGAGNQPQHF. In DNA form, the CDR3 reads TGTGCCAGCAGCTTAGGGGGGGGGGCTGGCAATCAGCCCCAGCATTTT.

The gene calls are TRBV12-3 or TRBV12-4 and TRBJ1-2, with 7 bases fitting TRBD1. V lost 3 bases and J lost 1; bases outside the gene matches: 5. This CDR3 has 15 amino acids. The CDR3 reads CASSFQGVGNYGYTF. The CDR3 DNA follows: TGTGCCAGCAGTTTCCAGGGGGTTGGTAACTATGGCTACACCTTC.

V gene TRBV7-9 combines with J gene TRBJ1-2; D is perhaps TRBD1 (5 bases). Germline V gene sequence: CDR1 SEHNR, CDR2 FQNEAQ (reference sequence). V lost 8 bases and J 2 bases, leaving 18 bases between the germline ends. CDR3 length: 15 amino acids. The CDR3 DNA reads TGTGCCAGCCGGGACCAGAGTGATGGCAACTATGGCTACACCTTC. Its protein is CASRDQSDGNYGYTF.

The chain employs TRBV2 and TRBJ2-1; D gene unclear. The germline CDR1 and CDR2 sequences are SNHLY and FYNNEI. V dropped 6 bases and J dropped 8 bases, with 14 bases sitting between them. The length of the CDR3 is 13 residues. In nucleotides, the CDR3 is TGTGCCAGCAGGACGGGTTTTGGAGATGAGCAGTTCTTC. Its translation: CASRTGFGDEQFF.

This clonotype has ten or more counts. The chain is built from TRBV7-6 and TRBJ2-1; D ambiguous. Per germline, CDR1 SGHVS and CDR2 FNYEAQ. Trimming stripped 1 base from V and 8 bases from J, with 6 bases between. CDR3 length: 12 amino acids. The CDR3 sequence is CASSLGLDEQFF. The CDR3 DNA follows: TGTGCCAGCAGCTTAGGTCTCGATGAGCAGTTCTTC.

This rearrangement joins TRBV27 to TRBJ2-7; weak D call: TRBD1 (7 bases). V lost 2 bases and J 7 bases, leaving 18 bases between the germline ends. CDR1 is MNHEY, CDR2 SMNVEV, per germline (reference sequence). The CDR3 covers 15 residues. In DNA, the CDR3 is TGTGCCAGCAGTTTAACGGGGACTTCAGGGGGTGAGCAGTACTTC. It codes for CASSLTGTSGGEQYF.

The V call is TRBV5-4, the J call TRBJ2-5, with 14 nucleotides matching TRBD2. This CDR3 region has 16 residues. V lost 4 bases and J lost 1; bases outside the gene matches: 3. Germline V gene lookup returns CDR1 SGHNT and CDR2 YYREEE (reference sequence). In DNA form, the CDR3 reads TGTGCCAGCAGCGATGGGACTAGCGGGAGCCAAGAGACCCAGTACTTC. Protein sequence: CASSDGTSGSQETQYF.

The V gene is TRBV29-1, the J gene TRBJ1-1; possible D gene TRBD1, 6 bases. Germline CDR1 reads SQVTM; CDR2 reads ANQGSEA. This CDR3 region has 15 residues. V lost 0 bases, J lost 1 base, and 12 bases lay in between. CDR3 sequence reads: CSVEDRTTGNTEAFF. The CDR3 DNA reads TGCAGCGTTGAAGATCGGACGACAGGGAACACTGAAGCTTTCTTT.

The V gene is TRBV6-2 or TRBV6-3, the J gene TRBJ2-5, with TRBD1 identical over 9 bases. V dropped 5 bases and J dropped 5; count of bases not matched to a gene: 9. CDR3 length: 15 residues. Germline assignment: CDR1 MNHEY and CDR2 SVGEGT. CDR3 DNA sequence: TGTGCCAGCAGTCGATACAGGGGGCCCGGGGAGACCCAGTACTTC. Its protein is CASSRYRGPGETQYF.

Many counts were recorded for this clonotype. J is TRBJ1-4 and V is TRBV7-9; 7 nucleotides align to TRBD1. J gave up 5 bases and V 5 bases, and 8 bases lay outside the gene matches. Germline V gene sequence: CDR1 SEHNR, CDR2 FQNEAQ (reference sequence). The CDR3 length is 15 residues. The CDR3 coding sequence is TGTGCCAGCAGCAAATCAGGCAGGGGGAATGAAAAACTGTTTTTT. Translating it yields CASSKSGRGNEKLFF.

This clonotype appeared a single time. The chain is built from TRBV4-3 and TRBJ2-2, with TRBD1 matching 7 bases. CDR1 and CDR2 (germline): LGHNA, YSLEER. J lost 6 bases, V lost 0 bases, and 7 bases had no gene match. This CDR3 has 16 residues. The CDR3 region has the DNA TGCGCCAGCAGCCAAGAATATAACAGGGGTGCCGGGGAGCTGTTTTTT. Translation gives CASSQEYNRGAGELFF.

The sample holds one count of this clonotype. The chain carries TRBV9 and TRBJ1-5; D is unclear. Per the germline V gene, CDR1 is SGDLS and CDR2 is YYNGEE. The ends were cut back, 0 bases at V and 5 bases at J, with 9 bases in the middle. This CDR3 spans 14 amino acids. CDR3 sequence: CASSVGGRDQPQHF. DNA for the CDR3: TGTGCCAGCAGCGTAGGCGGGAGGGATCAGCCCCAGCATTTT.

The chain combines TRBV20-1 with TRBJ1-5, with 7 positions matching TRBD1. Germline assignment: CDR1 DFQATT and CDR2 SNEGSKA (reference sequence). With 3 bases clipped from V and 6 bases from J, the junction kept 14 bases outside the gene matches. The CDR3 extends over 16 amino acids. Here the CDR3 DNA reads TGCAGTGCTAGCCCTACAGGGGCATACTCTAGTCAGCCCCAGCATTTT. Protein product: CSASPTGAYSSQPQHF.

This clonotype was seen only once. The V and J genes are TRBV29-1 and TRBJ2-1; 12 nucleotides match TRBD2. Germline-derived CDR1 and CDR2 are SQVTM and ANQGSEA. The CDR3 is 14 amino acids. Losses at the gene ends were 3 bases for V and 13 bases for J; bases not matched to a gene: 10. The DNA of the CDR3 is TGCAGCGTTGAGACTAGCGGGGGCCCCTTAAGTCAGTTCTTC. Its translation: CSVETSGGPLSQFF.

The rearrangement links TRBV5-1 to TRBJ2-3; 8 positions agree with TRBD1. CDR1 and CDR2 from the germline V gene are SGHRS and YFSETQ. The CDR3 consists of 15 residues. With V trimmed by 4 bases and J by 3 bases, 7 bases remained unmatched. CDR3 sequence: CASSPSDRVTDTQYF. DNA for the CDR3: TGCGCCAGCAGCCCCTCGGACAGGGTGACAGATACGCAGTATTTT.

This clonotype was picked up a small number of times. The CDR3 DNA reads as TGTGCCAGTAGTATAGGACCAAGTCCCTACGAGCAGTACTTC. Translating gives CASSIGPSPYEQYF. V and J are TRBV19 and TRBJ2-7; D gene uncertain. The germline V gene has CDR1 LNHDA and CDR2 SQIVND (reference sequence). This CDR3 has 14 amino acids. Trimming cost V 1 base and J 2 bases, with 9 bases left between them.

In DNA, the CDR3 is TGTGCCAGCAGAGGACTAGCGGGACCGATAACCTACGAGCAGTACTTC. Its protein is CASRGLAGPITYEQYF. The chain combines TRBV6-5 with TRBJ2-7; TRBD2 matches 12 bases. V lost 6 bases, J lost 2 bases, and 8 bases stayed unmatched. The CDR3 sequence is 16 residues long. Germline V gives CDR1 MNHEY, CDR2 SVGAGI.

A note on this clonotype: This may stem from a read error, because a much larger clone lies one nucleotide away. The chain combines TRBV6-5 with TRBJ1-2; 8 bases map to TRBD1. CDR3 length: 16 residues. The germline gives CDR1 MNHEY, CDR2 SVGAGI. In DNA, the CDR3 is TGTGCCAACAGTCAAGACAGGGGCTCGCGTTACTATGGCTACACCTTC. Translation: CANSQDRGSRYYGYTF.